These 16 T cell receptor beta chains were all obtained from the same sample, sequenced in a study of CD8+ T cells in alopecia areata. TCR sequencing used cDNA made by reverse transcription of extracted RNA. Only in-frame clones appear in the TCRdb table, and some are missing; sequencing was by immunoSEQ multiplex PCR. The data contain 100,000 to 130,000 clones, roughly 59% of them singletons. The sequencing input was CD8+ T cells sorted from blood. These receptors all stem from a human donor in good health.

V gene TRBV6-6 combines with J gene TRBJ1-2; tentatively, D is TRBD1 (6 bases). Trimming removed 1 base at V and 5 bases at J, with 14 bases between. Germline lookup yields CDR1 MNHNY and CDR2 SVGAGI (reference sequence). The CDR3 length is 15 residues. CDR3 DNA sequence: TGTGCCAGCAGTTACTGGACAGATTTATGGTATGGCTACACCTTC. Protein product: CASSYWTDLWYGYTF.

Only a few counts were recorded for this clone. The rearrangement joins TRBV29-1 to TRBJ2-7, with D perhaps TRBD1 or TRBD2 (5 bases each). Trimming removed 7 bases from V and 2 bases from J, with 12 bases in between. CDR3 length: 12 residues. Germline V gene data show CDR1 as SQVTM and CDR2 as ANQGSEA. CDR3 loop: CSGADNTYEQYF. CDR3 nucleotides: TGCAGCGGAGCGGACAATACCTACGAGCAGTACTTC.

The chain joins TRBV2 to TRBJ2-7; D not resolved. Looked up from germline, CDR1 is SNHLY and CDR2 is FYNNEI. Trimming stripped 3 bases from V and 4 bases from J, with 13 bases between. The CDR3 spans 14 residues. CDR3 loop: CASSEGKTIYEQYF. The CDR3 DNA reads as TGTGCCAGCAGTGAGGGCAAAACGATTTACGAGCAGTACTTC.

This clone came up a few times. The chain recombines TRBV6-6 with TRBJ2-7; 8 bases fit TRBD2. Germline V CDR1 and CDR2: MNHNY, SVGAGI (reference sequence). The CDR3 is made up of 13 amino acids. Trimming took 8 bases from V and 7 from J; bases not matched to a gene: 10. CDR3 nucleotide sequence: TGTGCCAGCGCATCGGGAGGGGCGGGTGAGCAGTACTTC. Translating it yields CASASGGAGEQYF.

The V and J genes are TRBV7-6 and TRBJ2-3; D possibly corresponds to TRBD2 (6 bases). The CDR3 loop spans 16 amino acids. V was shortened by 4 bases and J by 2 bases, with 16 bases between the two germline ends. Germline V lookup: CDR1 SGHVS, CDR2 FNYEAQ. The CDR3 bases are TGTGCCAGCAGCTACATCTACCCGCGGGACACAGATACGCAGTATTTT. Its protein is CASSYIYPRDTDTQYF.

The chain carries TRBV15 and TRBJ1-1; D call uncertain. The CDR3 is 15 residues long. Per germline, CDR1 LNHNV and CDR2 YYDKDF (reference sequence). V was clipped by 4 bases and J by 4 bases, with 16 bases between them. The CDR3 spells CATSTRAGSGTEAFF. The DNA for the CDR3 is TGTGCCACCAGCACACGAGCCGGTTCGGGCACTGAAGCTTTCTTT.

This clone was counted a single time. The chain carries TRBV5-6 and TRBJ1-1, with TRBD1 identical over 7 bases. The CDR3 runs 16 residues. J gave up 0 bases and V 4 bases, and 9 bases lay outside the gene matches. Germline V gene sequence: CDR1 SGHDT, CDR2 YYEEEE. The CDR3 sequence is CASSLEGTALNTEAFF. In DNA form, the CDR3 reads TGTGCCAGCAGCCTTGAAGGGACAGCTTTGAACACTGAAGCTTTCTTT.

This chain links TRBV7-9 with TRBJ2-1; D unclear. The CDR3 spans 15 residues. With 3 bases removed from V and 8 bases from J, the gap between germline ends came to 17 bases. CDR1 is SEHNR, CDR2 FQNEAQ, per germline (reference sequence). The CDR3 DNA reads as TGTGCCAGCAGCTTTGGCCCTCCAGTAGAGGATGAGCAGTTCTTC. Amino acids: CASSFGPPVEDEQFF.

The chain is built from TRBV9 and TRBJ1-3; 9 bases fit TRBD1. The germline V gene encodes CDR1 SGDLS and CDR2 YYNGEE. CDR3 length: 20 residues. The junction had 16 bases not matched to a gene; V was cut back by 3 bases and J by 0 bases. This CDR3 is CASSGNPSRGQGSSGNTIYF. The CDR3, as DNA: TGTGCCAGCAGCGGAAACCCATCCAGGGGACAGGGAAGCTCTGGAAACACCATATATTTT.

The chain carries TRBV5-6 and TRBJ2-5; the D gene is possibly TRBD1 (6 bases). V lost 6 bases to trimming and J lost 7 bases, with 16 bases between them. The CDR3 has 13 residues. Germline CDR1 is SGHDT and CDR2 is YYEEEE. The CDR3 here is CASTSTGLGTQYF. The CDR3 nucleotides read TGTGCCAGCACTTCTACAGGGCTGGGGACCCAGTACTTC.

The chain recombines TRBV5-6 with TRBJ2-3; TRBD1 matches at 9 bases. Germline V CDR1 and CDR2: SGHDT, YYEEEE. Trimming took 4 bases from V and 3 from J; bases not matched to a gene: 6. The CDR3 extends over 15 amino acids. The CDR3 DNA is TGTGCCAGCAGCGGGAAGGGACAGGGAACAGATACGCAGTATTTT. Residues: CASSGKGQGTDTQYF.

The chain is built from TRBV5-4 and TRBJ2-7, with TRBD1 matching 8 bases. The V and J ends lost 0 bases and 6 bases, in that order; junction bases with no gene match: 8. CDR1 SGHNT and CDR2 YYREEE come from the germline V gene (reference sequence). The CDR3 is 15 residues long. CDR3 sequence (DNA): TGTGCCAGCAGCTTGGGGCAGGGGGCGGGCGGCGAGCAGTACTTC. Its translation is CASSLGQGAGGEQYF.

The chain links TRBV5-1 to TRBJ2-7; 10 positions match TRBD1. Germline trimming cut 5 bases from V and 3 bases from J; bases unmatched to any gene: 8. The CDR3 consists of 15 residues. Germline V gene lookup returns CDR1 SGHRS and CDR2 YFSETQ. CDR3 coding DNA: TGCGCCAGCAGTCGGACCGGGACAGGGGTCTACGAGCAGTACTTC. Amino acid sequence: CASSRTGTGVYEQYF.

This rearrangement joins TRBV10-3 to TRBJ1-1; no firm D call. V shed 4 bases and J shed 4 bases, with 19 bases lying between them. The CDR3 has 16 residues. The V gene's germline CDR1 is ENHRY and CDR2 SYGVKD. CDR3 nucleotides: TGTGCCATCAGTGGTGGGCAAGCGGGTTATGGCACTGAAGCTTTCTTT. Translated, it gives CAISGGQAGYGTEAFF.

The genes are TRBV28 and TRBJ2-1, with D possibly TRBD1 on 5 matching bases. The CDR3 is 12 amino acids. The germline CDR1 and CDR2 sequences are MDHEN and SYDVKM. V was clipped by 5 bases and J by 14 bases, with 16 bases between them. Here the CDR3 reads CASSPRQPREFF. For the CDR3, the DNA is TGTGCCAGCAGTCCTAGACAGCCCCGGGAGTTCTTC.

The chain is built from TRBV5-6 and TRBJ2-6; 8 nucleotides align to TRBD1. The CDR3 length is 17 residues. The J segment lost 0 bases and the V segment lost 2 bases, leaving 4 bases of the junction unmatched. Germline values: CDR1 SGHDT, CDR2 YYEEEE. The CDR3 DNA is TGTGCCAGCAGCTTAGGGACAGGAGCCTCTGGGGCCAACGTCCTGACTTTC. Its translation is CASSLGTGASGANVLTF.